Sequencing of this T cell receptor beta chain was carried out in a study of shared clonotypes between healthy human individuals. Clones were sequenced by immunoSEQ multiplex PCR, and TCRdb holds only the in-frame ones, with some missing. The sample yields about 2.4 million clones, under 95% seen once. The V and J ends lost 5 bases and 4 bases respectively, with 8 bases between them. Germline CDR1 is DFQATT and CDR2 is SNEGSKA (reference sequence). This CDR3 contains 11 residues. The rearrangement links TRBV20-1 to TRBJ1-1; D gene ambiguous. The sequencing input was naive CD4+ T cells from PBMCs. Subset of the sample: CD45RA+ positively selected. The sequence came from a young man in good health. Some clones in this sample may be carry-over from other donors' samples. For the CDR3, the DNA is TGCAGTGCTGGAAAGGGCACTGAAGCTTTCTTT. Translating it yields CSAGKGTEAFF.